The clone carrying this T cell receptor (beta chain) was seen ten or more times. Its matching antigen is unknown. The CDR3 runs 15 residues. The J segment lost 5 bases and the V segment lost 1 base, leaving 7 bases of the junction unmatched. The data originate from a study of T-cell reconstitution after alpha-beta-depleted transplantation in children. Whole-study results and caveats: The study traced high day-60 TCRbeta diversity in some patients to surviving recipient T cells and thymic progenitors. One year after transplant, T-cell counts and diversity came mostly from newly produced T cells.

Molecular barcoding with unique molecular identifiers was used for the TCRbeta library. MiXCR, run by TCRdb on the PCR reads, gives a single entry per CDR3 protein. The table shows 150,000 to 250,000 distinct CDR3 sequences, with 6.3% occurring only once. V gene TRBV12-3 or TRBV12-4 combines with J gene TRBJ2-5, with 7 nucleotides matching TRBD2. Sequencing was performed on PBMCs, taken before TCRalphabeta/CD19-depleted stem cell transplant. The receptor was derived from a girl under three years old with combined immunodeficiency, due to receive a stem cell transplant. The CDR3 protein is CASSLEWEGRETQYF. The CDR3 region has the DNA TGTGCCAGCAGTTTAGAGTGGGAGGGCAGGGAGACCCAGTACTTC.